This TCR beta chain is drawn from a study of CD8+ T cells in alopecia areata. V dropped 6 bases and J dropped 5 bases, with 14 bases sitting between them. Germline assignment: CDR1 MNHEY and CDR2 SVGAGI. The CDR3 runs to 14 residues. Once RNA had been extracted, it was reverse transcribed into cDNA to act as the sequencing template. Generated by immunoSEQ multiplex PCR, the TCRdb table keeps only in-frame clones and is missing some. This sample yields roughly 200,000 clones, of which roughly 59% are seen a single time; approximately 1.7% belongs to the top ten. PBMC-derived CD4+ and CD8+ T cells were sorted.

The sequence was collected from a human donor with alopecia areata. The V and J genes are TRBV6-5 and TRBJ2-1; D not resolved. Material: CD4+ T cells sorted from blood, obtained at week 0. This chain's CDR3 is CASSRASLNNEQFF. CDR3 DNA: TGTGCCAGCAGCCGGGCGAGCCTTAACAATGAGCAGTTCTTC.